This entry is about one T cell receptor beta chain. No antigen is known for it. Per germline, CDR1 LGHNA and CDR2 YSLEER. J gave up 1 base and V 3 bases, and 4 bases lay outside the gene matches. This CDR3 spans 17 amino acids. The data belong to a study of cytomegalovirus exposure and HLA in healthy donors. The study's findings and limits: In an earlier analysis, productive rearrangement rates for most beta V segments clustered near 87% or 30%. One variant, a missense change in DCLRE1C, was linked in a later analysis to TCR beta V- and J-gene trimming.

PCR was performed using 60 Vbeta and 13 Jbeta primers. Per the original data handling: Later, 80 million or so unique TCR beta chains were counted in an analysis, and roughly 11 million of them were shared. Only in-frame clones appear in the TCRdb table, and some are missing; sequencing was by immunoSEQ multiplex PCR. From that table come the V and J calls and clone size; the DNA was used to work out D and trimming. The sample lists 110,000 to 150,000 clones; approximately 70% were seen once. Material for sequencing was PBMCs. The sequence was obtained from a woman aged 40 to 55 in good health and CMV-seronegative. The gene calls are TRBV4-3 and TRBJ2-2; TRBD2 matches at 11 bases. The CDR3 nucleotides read TGCGCCAGCAGCCAGCCGACTAGCGGGGAGAACACCGGGGAGCTGTTTTTT. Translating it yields CASSQPTSGENTGELFF.